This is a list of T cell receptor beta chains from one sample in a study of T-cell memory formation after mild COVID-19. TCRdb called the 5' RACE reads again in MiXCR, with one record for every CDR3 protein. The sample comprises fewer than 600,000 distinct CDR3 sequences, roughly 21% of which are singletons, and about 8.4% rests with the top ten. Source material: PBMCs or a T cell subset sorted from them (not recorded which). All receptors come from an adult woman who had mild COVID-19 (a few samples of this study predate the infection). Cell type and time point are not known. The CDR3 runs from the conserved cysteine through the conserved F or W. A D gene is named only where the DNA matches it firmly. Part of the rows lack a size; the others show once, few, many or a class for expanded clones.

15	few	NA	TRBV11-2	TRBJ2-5	TGTGCCAGCAGCAACCCGGGAGATAACGGAGAGACCCAGTACTTC	CASSNPGDNGETQYF
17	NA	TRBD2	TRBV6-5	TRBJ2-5	TGTGCCAGCAGGGCCTGGGGCTCCGGGACTAGCGAAGAGACCCAGTACTTC	CASRAWGSGTSEETQYF
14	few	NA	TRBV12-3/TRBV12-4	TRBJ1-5	TGTGCCAGCAGGGTCGGGGACGTTGAACAGCCCCAGCATTTT	CASRVGDVEQPQHF
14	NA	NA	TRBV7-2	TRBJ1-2	TGTGCCAGCAGTAAGAGGGAGTCTTCCTATGGCTACACCTTC	CASSKRESSYGYTF
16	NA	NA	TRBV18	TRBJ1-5	TGTGCCAGCTCACCAGGGACCAGCACGAGTGGTCAGCCCCAGCATTTT	CASSPGTSTSGQPQHF
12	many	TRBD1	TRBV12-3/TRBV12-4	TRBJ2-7	TGTGCCAGCAGACCCCAGGGGGACGAGCAGTACTTC	CASRPQGDEQYF
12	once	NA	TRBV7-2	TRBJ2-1	TGTGCCAGCAGCTTATCCAGGGTGAAGCAGTTCTTC	CASSLSRVKQFF
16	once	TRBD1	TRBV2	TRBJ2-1	TGTGCCAGCAGTGACTCCGGGACAGGGGCGTACAATGAGCAGTTCTTC	CASSDSGTGAYNEQFF
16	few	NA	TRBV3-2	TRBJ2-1	TGTGCCAGCAGCCTCGCAGGGGGACAGCCCAACAATGAGCAGTTCTTC	CASSLAGGQPNNEQFF
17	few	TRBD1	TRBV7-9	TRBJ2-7	TGTGCCAGCAGCCCGAGGGCTGGGACAGGGCGACCCTACGAGCAGTACTTC	CASSPRAGTGRPYEQYF
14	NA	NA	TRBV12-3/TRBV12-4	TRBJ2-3	TGTGCCAGCAGTTTCCACCTAGCCAAAGATACGCAGTATTTT	CASSFHLAKDTQYF
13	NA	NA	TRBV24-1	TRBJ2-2	TGTGCCACCAGTCCAGGGCGGACCGGGGAGCTGTTTTTT	CATSPGRTGELFF
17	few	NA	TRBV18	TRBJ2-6	TGTGCCAGCTCACCAGGGGGCGCGCTATTTGGGGCCAACGTCCTGACTTTC	CASSPGGALFGANVLTF
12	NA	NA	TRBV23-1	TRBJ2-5	TGCGCCAGCAGTCAGCAGCATGAGACCCAGTACTTC	CASSQQHETQYF
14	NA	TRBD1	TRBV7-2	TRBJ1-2	TGTGCCAGCAGTCTGACAGGGGAGAGCTATGGCTACACCTTC	CASSLTGESYGYTF
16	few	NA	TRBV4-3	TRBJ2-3	TGCGCCAGCAGCCAAGAATGGCGATTAAGCACAGATACGCAGTATTTT	CASSQEWRLSTDTQYF
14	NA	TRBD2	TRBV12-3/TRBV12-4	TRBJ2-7	TGTGCCAGCAGAGGGAGCGGGATGGGTCACGAGCAGTACTTC	CASRGSGMGHEQYF
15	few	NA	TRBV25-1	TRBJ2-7	TGTGCCAGCATCGAGGACCAGGGGGGTTCCTACGAGCAGTACTTC	CASIEDQGGSYEQYF
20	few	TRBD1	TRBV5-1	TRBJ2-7	TGCGCCAGCAGCTTGGGCGAACGTATCCGCCGGGACAGGGTATCCTACGAGCAGTACTTC	CASSLGERIRRDRVSYEQYF
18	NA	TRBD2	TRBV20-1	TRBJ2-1	TGCAGTGCTAGAGACACCTCCGGACTAGCGGGCCCCTACAATGAGCAGTTCTTC	CSARDTSGLAGPYNEQFF
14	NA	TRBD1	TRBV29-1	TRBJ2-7	TGCAGCGTAAAGACAGGGGTGAGCTCCTACGAGCAGTACTTC	CSVKTGVSSYEQYF
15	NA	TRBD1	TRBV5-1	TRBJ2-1	TGCGCCAGCAGCTTGCCGGGACAGGGGGCCGGTGAGCAGTTCTTC	CASSLPGQGAGEQFF
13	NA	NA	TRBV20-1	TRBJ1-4	TGCAGTGCTAGTTTGGAGGGGCAAGAAAAACTGTTTTTT	CSASLEGQEKLFF
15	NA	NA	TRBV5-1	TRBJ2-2	TGCGCCAGCAGCTTAGGGGGGCGCCGGGCCGGGGAGCTGTTTTTT	CASSLGGRRAGELFF
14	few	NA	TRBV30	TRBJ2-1	TGTGCCTCAGGGGGGCCTCTGGATTTACGTGAGCAGTTCTTC	CASGGPLDLREQFF